This T cell receptor (beta chain) was recovered during a study of blood T cell repertoires in COVID-19. In the study overall: Samples representing acute and convalescent COVID-19 were sourced from the United States, Italy and Spain. PBMCs, B-cell-depleted T cells, or T cells provided the cDNA or gDNA that made up the material.

Cohorts were assigned according to the clinical history that participants reported. Cohort 3 recovery required two negative PCRs, clearance, or symptom resolution. The CDR3 is 16 residues long. J was trimmed by 4 bases and V by 4 bases; bases with no gene match: 6. Germline CDR1 SGHKS, CDR2 YYEKEE (reference sequence). Assay used: immunoSEQ multiplex PCR; TCRdb lists only in-frame clones, some missing. The table shows fewer than 500,000 clones, with around 87% occurring only once. The material sequenced was PBMCs or T cells enriched from blood (not recorded which). The chain is built from TRBV5-5 and TRBJ1-6; 9 bases agree with TRBD1. The sequence derives from a man aged 30 to 39 who had recovered from COVID-19. This chain's CDR3 is CASSTGQGLYNSPLHF. CDR3 bases: TGTGCCAGCAGCACCGGACAGGGGTTATATAATTCACCCCTCCACTTT.